The 9 T cell receptor beta chains given below trace back to one sample, sequenced in a study of blood T cell repertoires in COVID-19. Assay: immunoSEQ multiplex PCR; the TCRdb copy retains only in-frame clones and omits some. In the table there are about 190,000 clones, roughly 84% of which are singletons. What was sequenced was peripheral blood. These TCRs come from a human donor in a cohort sampled during active COVID-19.

The chain couples TRBV9 to TRBJ2-7; 10 bases fit TRBD2. The CDR3 contains 15 residues. Looked up from germline, CDR1 is SGDLS and CDR2 is YYNGEE. V shed 1 base and J 6 bases; nucleotides not matched to a gene: 7. The CDR3 sequence is CASSVSGRAVGEQYF. In DNA, the CDR3 is TGTGCCAGCAGCGTAAGCGGGAGGGCGGTTGGCGAGCAGTACTTC.

The chain links TRBV6-1 to TRBJ1-2; no reliable D call. This CDR3 is built from 14 residues. The germline gives CDR1 MNHNS, CDR2 SASEGT. Trimming removed 3 bases from V and 5 bases from J, with 13 bases in between. CDR3 in amino acids: CASSEMLRPYGYTF. CDR3 in DNA: TGTGCCAGCAGTGAGATGCTGAGGCCTTATGGCTACACCTTC.

V and J are TRBV9 and TRBJ2-7; D is possibly TRBD1 (5 bases). Germline CDR1 reads SGDLS; CDR2 reads YYNGEE. V was cut by 0 bases and J by 0 bases, with 7 bases left in between. CDR3 length: 14 residues. The CDR3 is CASSVAQVSYEQYF. CDR3 DNA: TGTGCCAGCAGCGTAGCACAGGTCTCCTACGAGCAGTACTTC.

CDR3 nucleotide sequence: TGTGCCAGCAGCTTAATCGGGCAGGGTGATGCAGATACGCAGTATTTT. This gives the protein CASSLIGQGDADTQYF. V gene TRBV7-9 combines with J gene TRBJ2-3; TRBD1 might be the D (5 bases). Germline assignment: CDR1 SEHNR and CDR2 FQNEAQ (reference sequence). Trimming pared 2 bases from V and 4 bases from J, leaving 16 bases between. This CDR3 has 16 residues.

V usage is TRBV5-1 and J usage is TRBJ2-1; 13 bases are shared with TRBD2. Germline CDR1 SGHRS, CDR2 YFSETQ. This CDR3 is 22 amino acids long. V trimming: 4 bases; J trimming: 3 bases; junction bases outside the gene matches: 22. CDR3: CASSSTKGQGWTSGSLYNEQFF. CDR3 coding DNA: TGCGCCAGCAGCAGCACTAAGGGACAGGGCTGGACTAGCGGGAGTCTCTACAATGAGCAGTTCTTC. The whole variable domain, filled in from reference TRBV5-1 and TRBJ2-1, reads KAGVTQTPRYLIKTRGQQVTLSCSPISGHRSVSWYQQTPGQGLQFLFEYFSETQRNKGNFPGRFSGRQFSNSRSEMNVSTLELGDSALYLCASSSTKGQGWTSGSLYNEQFFGPGTRLTVL.

The rearrangement uses TRBV19 and TRBJ2-2, with unresolved D. V was clipped by 5 bases and J by 6 bases, with 4 bases between them. Per the germline V gene, CDR1 is LNHDA and CDR2 is SQIVND (reference sequence). This CDR3 comprises 11 residues. CDR3 nucleotide sequence: TGTGCCAGTAGTCTTCCCGGGGAGCTGTTTTTT. Translating it yields CASSLPGELFF.

This chain joins TRBV5-1 and TRBJ2-2, with D perhaps TRBD2 (6 bases). Deletions cut 0 bases from V and 4 bases from J, with 10 bases between. The germline gives CDR1 SGHRS, CDR2 YFSETQ. CDR3 length equals 15 residues. The CDR3 spells CASSLGQGGTGELFF. For the CDR3, the DNA is TGCGCCAGCAGCTTGGGCCAGGGAGGCACCGGGGAGCTGTTTTTT. Using reference TRBV5-1 and TRBJ2-2 for the parts outside the CDR3, the full variable domain is KAGVTQTPRYLIKTRGQQVTLSCSPISGHRSVSWYQQTPGQGLQFLFEYFSETQRNKGNFPGRFSGRQFSNSRSEMNVSTLELGDSALYLCASSLGQGGTGELFFGEGSRLTVL.

This clone turned up a few times. V gene TRBV11-2 combines with J gene TRBJ2-3; D unclear. The CDR3 sequence is 11 residues long. The V gene's germline CDR1 is SGHAT and CDR2 FQNNGV. Trimming removed 4 bases from V and 6 bases from J, with 5 bases in between. The CDR3 is CASSWPDTQYF. The DNA for the CDR3 is TGTGCCAGCAGCTGGCCGGATACGCAGTATTTT.

CDR3: CASSRGQGSYNEQFF. The CDR3, as DNA: TGTGCCAGCAGCCGTGGACAGGGTTCCTACAATGAGCAGTTCTTC. V and J are TRBV7-6 and TRBJ2-1; 8 bases agree with TRBD1. With V trimmed by 5 bases and J by 1 base, 4 bases remained unmatched. CDR3 length: 15 residues. Germline-derived CDR1 and CDR2 are SGHVS and FNYEAQ.